This T cell receptor (beta chain) came from a study of cytomegalovirus exposure and HLA in healthy donors (dated by TCRdb to the late 2010s). In the study overall: According to a later analysis, the 120 or so validation repertoires were produced on the same platform as the roughly 600 repertoires of the first cohort. The study aimed to test whether cataloging public T cell receptors could reveal signatures of past pathogen exposure. A separate validation cohort of over 95 different subjects was used in addition to the roughly 670-subject first cohort. High-throughput TCR immunosequencing, statistical association of individual TCRs with disease status, and machine learning were combined to predict cytomegalovirus infection status.

From its cysteine to its phenylalanine, the CDR3 spans 16 amino acids. Only the CDR3 part of the read is kept: 48 bases, read in frame from the first base. The trim is 3 bases for V and 0 bases for J, with a gap of 12 bases between the germline ends. CDR1 and CDR2 (MNHEY, SMNVEV) derive from the germline V gene (reference sequence). On this clone: The antigen it recognizes is unknown. No much larger clone exists at a distance of one base, and base qualities are not known.

Libraries were made using the immunoSEQ multiplex PCR assay. In the paper's pipeline: A statistical classification framework was developed to diagnose cytomegalovirus status using the catalog of TCR beta chain sequences. TCRdb retrieved this table from immuneACCESS and kept in-frame rearrangements only. Not all clones are present; in checked studies, unresolved V genes account for under half, and no reason is known for the remainder. D and trimming come from the DNA, and the V and J calls and clone size come from that table. The sample contains about 240,000 clones, approximately 84% of them found a single time. The ten largest clones represent roughly 1.2% of the sample. Summary of the overall study and its limitations: Cytomegalovirus status was reported to be diagnosed by the classifier with high specificity and sensitivity in both the original and validation cohorts. Across donors, most TCR sequences were observed very rarely, whereas some public TCRs were present in many individuals. The authors suggested that the approach could potentially be generalized to other disease states and immunological phenotypes. A later analysis found that TCRs clustered in the first cohort also tended to co-occur in the 100 to 150 validation repertoires, with 94% of cluster scores above 0. A few of the identified cytomegalovirus-associated TCR beta chains were confirmed in vitro to be specific for cytomegalovirus antigens. In the study, some 160 TCR beta chains were listed as associated with cytomegalovirus. A later analysis had no HLA typing for the validation cohort, so co-occurrence there was scored across all 110 or so repertoires.

The donors belonged to the validation cohort of about 130 subjects, which was separate from the approximately 680-subject first cohort. The material sequenced was PBMCs. This receptor was taken from a woman aged 30 to 39 in good health and CMV-seropositive. Recombination linked TRBV27 to TRBJ2-1, with the D gene not confidently named. The CDR3 sequence is CASSFVRSSSYNEQFF. DNA sequence: TGTGCCAGCAGTTTTGTGCGGTCTAGCTCCTACAATGAGCAGTTCTTC.